This T cell receptor beta chain was sequenced in a study of T cell repertoires in aging, cancer and after chemotherapy. The overall study: Pre- and post-chemotherapy samples were paired from chronic lymphocytic leukemia patients treated with fludarabine- or bendamustine-based regimens.

Germline values: CDR1 MNHNS, CDR2 SASEGT. This CDR3 is 12 amino acids long. Trimming took off 5 bases at V and 5 bases at J, with 9 bases between the two ends. Multiplex touch-down PCR with TRB-A/B primers amplified rearranged V-D-J TRB sequences. TCRdb recomputed calls from the multiplex PCR reads with MiXCR, one row per CDR3 protein. The sample holds roughly 7,500 distinct CDR3 sequences, approximately 28% seen once. Study-wide results and caveats: These repertoire data do not allow conclusions about immunological memory after chemotherapy. Across the chemotherapy interval, each cancer cohort showed higher median generation probability, suggesting thymic rebound. In cancer patients, declining TCR diversity with age involved lost richness and lost evenness.

TCR beta rearrangements were amplified from peripheral blood genomic DNA. This clonotype occurred a few times. Its antigen is not known. The genes are TRBV6-1 and TRBJ1-1, with D uncertain. The sample consisted of blood. The receptor's source is a human donor with a blood cancer. The CDR3 is CASSRSGTEAFF. The CDR3 DNA reads as TGTGCCAGCAGTCGTAGTGGGACTGAAGCTTTCTTT.